This T cell receptor (beta chain) was recorded in a study of post-analysis software for immune sequencing data. From germline, CDR1 is SGHTA and CDR2 FQGTGA. Trimming took 4 bases from V and 8 from J, leaving 14 bases between them. The CDR3 covers 13 residues. Worth noting for this clonotype: Its cognate antigen is unknown.

Researchers reported that TCR beta cDNA libraries carried unique molecular identifiers. The authors obtained approximately 460,000 cDNA molecules from approximately 1 to 10 million T cells. TCRdb itself ran the PCR reads through MiXCR, one entry per CDR3 protein. The sample carries roughly 800,000 distinct CDR3 sequences, roughly 50% recorded once. Study-wide points: Multiple sclerosis was associated with a significant reduction in normalized Chao1 diversity relative to controls. Comparison of patients with controls showed about 5 TRBV segments more frequent in patients, TRBV5-6, TRBV5-1 and TRBV20-1 among them. By F measure, samples from a shared preparation batch strongly co-clustered.

The sample was blood. The sequence was collected from a girl between 5 and 17 years old with multiple sclerosis. The chain is built from TRBV7-3 and TRBJ1-2, with D perhaps matching TRBD1 (6 bases). Here the CDR3 DNA reads TGTGCCAGCAGCTCCCTACAGGGTAACGGCTACACCTTC. Protein: CASSSLQGNGYTF. Full variable domain (outside the CDR3, taken from reference TRBV7-3 and TRBJ1-2): GAGVSQTPSNKVTEKGKYVELRCDPISGHTALYWYRQSLGQGPEFLIYFQGTGAADDSGLPNDRFFAVRPEGSVSTLKIQRTERGDSAVYLCASSSLQGNGYTFGSGTRLTVV.